These 17 T cell receptor beta chains originate from one sample sequenced in a study of T cell responses to AZD1222 COVID-19 vaccine. TCRdb's table, derived via immunoSEQ multiplex PCR, lists solely in-frame clones and lacks some. The sample consists of more than 100,000 clones, about 87% of them appearing once. Source: peripheral blood, taken on day 0 of AZD1222 vaccination. The source of these receptors is an adult in good health.

V and J are TRBV6-6 and TRBJ1-4; 9 positions match TRBD1. Germline V gene sequence: CDR1 MNHNY, CDR2 SVGAGI (reference sequence). With V trimmed by 6 bases and J by 0 bases, 5 bases remained unmatched. The CDR3 loop spans 16 amino acids. This CDR3 reads CASSFGQGTTNEKLFF. The CDR3 nucleotides read TGTGCCAGCAGCTTCGGACAGGGGACAACTAATGAAAAACTGTTTTTT.

The chain couples TRBV4-2 to TRBJ2-3, with a weak D call TRBD2 (5 bases). V lost 1 base and J 1 base, leaving 12 bases between the germline ends. The CDR3 contains 16 residues. CDR1 and CDR2 (germline): LGHNA, YNFKEQ. In DNA, the CDR3 is TGTGCCAGCAGCCAAGGGGCCGGGGTACGCACAGATACGCAGTATTTT. Its translation: CASSQGAGVRTDTQYF.

CDR3 sequence (DNA): TGTGCCAGCAGCGGGAATCTCTTAGCTAACTATGGCTACACCTTC. Translated, it gives CASSGNLLANYGYTF. This chain uses TRBV5-5 with TRBJ1-2; D is ambiguous. Trimming left V 4 bases short and J 0 bases short, with 13 bases between. Germline V CDR1 and CDR2: SGHKS, YYEKEE (reference sequence). This CDR3 is 15 amino acids long.

The chain links TRBV11-2 to TRBJ2-7; 9 nucleotides align to TRBD1. Germline trimming cut 6 bases from V and 5 bases from J; bases unmatched to any gene: 11. The CDR3 runs to 15 residues. Germline assignment: CDR1 SGHAT and CDR2 FQNNGV. CDR3 coding DNA: TGTGCCAGCAGTAAACCGGGACAGGGTACCCACGAGCAGTACTTC. It yields the protein CASSKPGQGTHEQYF.

The rearrangement uses TRBV6-4 and TRBJ2-3; perhaps TRBD2 as D (6 bases). CDR1 is MRHNA and CDR2 is SNTAGT in the germline V gene. The V end lost 8 bases, the J end lost 6 bases, and 15 bases lay between the germline ends. The CDR3 loop spans 13 amino acids. The CDR3 region is CASAAGPVDTQYF. CDR3 sequence (DNA): TGTGCCAGCGCTGCGGGGCCTGTGGATACGCAGTATTTT.

In this sample, this clone turned up a few times. Here the CDR3 reads CASSRGTRGTYNEQFF. CDR3 sequence (DNA): TGTGCCAGCAGCCGAGGGACTAGGGGGACTTACAATGAGCAGTTCTTC. The chain employs TRBV5-4 and TRBJ2-1; 8 nucleotides line up with TRBD2. Germline V lookup: CDR1 SGHNT, CDR2 YYREEE (reference sequence). The CDR3 loop spans 16 amino acids. Trimming removed 4 bases from V and 4 bases from J; junction bases left unmatched: 10.

This clone has more than one count but fewer than ten. The CDR3 reads CASSMGLLGGYTF. The DNA for the CDR3 is TGTGCCAGTAGTATGGGTCTCCTTGGCGGCTACACCTTC. The chain links TRBV19 to TRBJ1-2, with no clear D. Germline CDR1 and CDR2: LNHDA and SQIVND (reference sequence). The CDR3 runs 13 residues. V shed 3 bases and J shed 8 bases, with 13 bases lying between them.

V and J are TRBV7-2 and TRBJ2-1, with D perhaps TRBD2 (5 bases). The CDR3 consists of 14 residues. Trimming shortened V by 1 base and J by 5 bases, and 9 bases separated the two germline ends. Germline CDR1 SGHTA, CDR2 FQGNSA. The CDR3 DNA reads as TGTGCCAGCAGCTTAGTGTCCGGGGACAATGAGCAGTTCTTC. Translated: CASSLVSGDNEQFF.

The chain uses TRBV6-4 and TRBJ2-1, with 7 bases that match TRBD2. The CDR3 has 13 amino acids. The ends lost 5 bases at V and 10 bases at J; junction bases unmatched: 8. Per the germline V gene, CDR1 is MRHNA and CDR2 is SNTAGT. In DNA form, the CDR3 reads TGTGCCAGCAGTATTGGCCCGCGGGAGGAGCAGTTCTTC. It is translated as CASSIGPREEQFF.

The chain joins TRBV6-5 to TRBJ1-2; tentative D call: TRBD1 (5 bases). Germline V lookup: CDR1 MNHEY, CDR2 SVGAGI. CDR3 length: 13 amino acids. With 0 bases removed from V and 8 bases from J, the gap between germline ends came to 10 bases. As DNA, the CDR3 is TGTGCCAGCAGTTACTCGAGCCAGGGCGGCTACACCTTC. Protein: CASSYSSQGGYTF.

This chain connects TRBV7-8 to TRBJ2-5; D tentatively fits TRBD1 or TRBD2 (5 bases each). Deletions cut 5 bases from V and 4 bases from J, with 11 bases between. The CDR3 consists of 13 residues. Germline lookup yields CDR1 SGHVS and CDR2 FQNEAQ. CDR3 bases: TGTGCCAGCAGCCGGGACCGGACAGAGACCCAGTACTTC. It is translated as CASSRDRTETQYF. Using reference TRBV7-8 and TRBJ2-5 for the parts outside the CDR3, the full variable domain is GAGVSQSPRYKVAKRGQDVALRCDPISGHVSLFWYQQALGQGPEFLTYFQNEAQLDKSGLPSDRFFAERPEGSVSTLKIQRTQQEDSAVYLCASSRDRTETQYFGPGTRLLVL.

J is TRBJ2-1 and V is TRBV7-6; 10 bases line up with TRBD1. V gave up 5 bases and J gave up 6 bases; unmatched junction bases: 7. The CDR3 runs 15 residues. Germline V gives CDR1 SGHVS, CDR2 FNYEAQ. CDR3 residues: CASSQGQGGLNEQFF. CDR3 nucleotide sequence: TGTGCCAGCAGCCAAGGACAGGGGGGCCTCAATGAGCAGTTCTTC.

V is TRBV19 and J is TRBJ1-6; D not resolved. There are 13 residues in the CDR3. The germline gives CDR1 LNHDA, CDR2 SQIVND (reference sequence). V dropped 2 bases and J dropped 10 bases, with 9 bases sitting between them. DNA of the CDR3: TGTGCCAGTAGTATAAAGTTGGGGTCACCCCTCCACTTT. Residues: CASSIKLGSPLHF.

The rearrangement links TRBV7-9 to TRBJ1-1, with 7 bases fitting TRBD1. Per germline, CDR1 SEHNR and CDR2 FQNEAQ (reference sequence). The CDR3 is 15 amino acids. The trim removed 5 bases at V and 0 bases at J, leaving 6 bases unmatched. The CDR3: CASSPRQGMNTEAFF. The CDR3 nucleotides are TGTGCCAGCAGCCCTAGACAGGGAATGAACACTGAAGCTTTCTTT.

The chain combines TRBV19 with TRBJ1-4; no reliable D call. The CDR3 contains 13 residues. Germline V lookup: CDR1 LNHDA, CDR2 SQIVND (reference sequence). Trimming took 6 bases from V and 3 from J, leaving 8 bases between them. CDR3 DNA: TGTGCCAGTAGAACGGCTTCTAATGAAAAACTGTTTTTT. This gives the protein CASRTASNEKLFF.

The rearrangement uses TRBV5-1 and TRBJ2-7; 8 positions match TRBD1. The germline V gene encodes CDR1 SGHRS and CDR2 YFSETQ. This CDR3 has 14 amino acids. V dropped 7 bases and J dropped 3; count of bases not matched to a gene: 9. CDR3 in DNA: TGCGCCAGCCGGCCTGGACAGGGAATCTACGAGCAGTACTTC. This encodes CASRPGQGIYEQYF.

This chain connects TRBV4-2 to TRBJ1-2; D is undetermined. V lost 0 bases and J 8 bases, leaving 10 bases between the germline ends. The CDR3 is 13 amino acids. Germline assignment: CDR1 LGHNA and CDR2 YNFKEQ. The CDR3 loop reads CASSQDSIGGYTF. In nucleotides, the CDR3 is TGTGCCAGCAGCCAAGACTCCATCGGGGGCTACACCTTC.